This TCR beta chain was captured by sequencing in a study of T cell responses to AZD1222 COVID-19 vaccine. Sequenced by immunoSEQ multiplex PCR; TCRdb stores in-frame clones only, minus some. This sample has tens of thousands of clones, with 70% to 80% found just once. Remarks on this clone: Its antigen is as yet unknown.

Overall study results and limits: Unmutated regions of variants are reportedly targeted by nearly half of spike-specific TCRs. Clonal diversity was possibly underestimated, and the donors were mostly white British, with more females. The span of vaccine-associated CD4 TCRs extended across spike, with dominance at 160-218 and 743-854. After the peak T cell response, and only then, were repertoires sampled.

The CDR3 loop spans 15 amino acids. With V trimmed by 6 bases and J by 4 bases, 9 bases remained unmatched. The germline gives CDR1 SNHLY, CDR2 FYNNEI. The chain joins TRBV2 to TRBJ1-5; the match to TRBD1 covers 7 bases. This receptor was obtained from an adult who received the AZD1222 COVID-19 vaccine. Sequenced material: peripheral blood, taken 28 days after the second AZD1222 dose. CDR3 sequence reads: CASSELDRVNQPQHF. In DNA form, the CDR3 reads TGTGCCAGCAGCGAACTCGACAGGGTTAATCAGCCCCAGCATTTT.